The 26 T cell receptor beta chains below were found in one sample sequenced in a study of T cell responses to AZD1222 COVID-19 vaccine. The repertoire was sequenced with immunoSEQ multiplex PCR; TCRdb's copy has only in-frame clones and lacks some. The sample records 150,000 to 200,000 clones, roughly 87% being singletons. The material sequenced was peripheral blood, taken on day 0 of AZD1222 vaccination. All receptors derive from an adult in good health.

V and J are TRBV27 and TRBJ1-1; D is unclear. The length of the CDR3 is 16 residues. Germline V gives CDR1 MNHEY, CDR2 SMNVEV (reference sequence). Trimming left V 5 bases short and J 4 bases short, with 20 bases between. In nucleotides, the CDR3 is TGTGCCAGCAGTAAAAAGACAATGGGCAGTTTCACTGAAGCTTTCTTT. It encodes CASSKKTMGSFTEAFF.

The V call is TRBV6-1, the J call TRBJ1-1; no clear D gene. The V gene's germline CDR1 is MNHNS and CDR2 SASEGT. V was trimmed by 1 base and J by 6 bases, leaving 9 bases between them. The CDR3 covers 13 residues. CDR3 bases: TGTGCCAGCAGTGAAGAAAGGGTTGCTGAAGCTTTCTTT. It encodes CASSEERVAEAFF.

In its sample, this clone was seen once. This chain links TRBV4-1 with TRBJ2-7; the match to TRBD2 covers 9 bases. Germline CDR1 reads MGHRA; CDR2 reads YSYEKL. The CDR3 sequence is 16 residues long. J lost 0 bases, V lost 0 bases, and 3 bases had no gene match. As DNA, the CDR3 is TGCGCCAGCAGCCAAGACGGGCGGGAGGGCTCCTACGAGCAGTACTTC. It codes for CASSQDGREGSYEQYF.

The rearrangement joins TRBV6-1 to TRBJ1-5; D is ambiguous. Trimming pared 3 bases from V and 3 bases from J, leaving 15 bases between. CDR1 MNHNS and CDR2 SASEGT come from the germline V gene. This CDR3 region has 16 residues. The CDR3 here is CASSDHRRAHNQPQHF. DNA for the CDR3: TGTGCCAGCAGTGATCACAGAAGGGCACACAATCAGCCCCAGCATTTT.

The gene calls are TRBV6-5 and TRBJ1-5; TRBD1 is a possible D gene (6 bases). Trimming removed 8 bases from V and 4 bases from J, with 18 bases in between. CDR3 length: 15 amino acids. Per germline, CDR1 MNHEY and CDR2 SVGAGI. CDR3 protein: CASRMRTDRNQPQHF. In DNA form, the CDR3 reads TGTGCCAGCCGCATGAGGACAGATAGGAATCAGCCCCAGCATTTT.

The CDR3 DNA reads TGTGCCAGCAGCTTAGCTAGAGGGGGGTTCTATGGCTACACCTTC. Translation gives CASSLARGGFYGYTF. The rearrangement links TRBV7-6 to TRBJ1-2; D is perhaps TRBD1 (6 bases). Per germline, CDR1 SGHVS and CDR2 FNYEAQ. The CDR3 is 15 amino acids. Between the trimmed V and J ends, which lost 0 bases and 4 bases, there was a span of 12 bases. Full variable domain (outside the CDR3, taken from reference TRBV7-6 and TRBJ1-2): GAGVSQSPRYKVTKRGQDVALRCDPISGHVSLYWYRQALGQGPEFLTYFNYEAQQDKSGLPNDRFSAERPEGSISTLTIQRTEQRDSAMYRCASSLARGGFYGYTFGSGTRLTVV.

The chain carries TRBV6-1 and TRBJ1-2, with TRBD1 identical over 10 bases. J lost 8 bases, V lost 2 bases, and 11 bases had no gene match. Germline CDR1 MNHNS, CDR2 SASEGT. This CDR3 comprises 16 residues. The CDR3 sequence: CASSEIAGQGLAGYTF. DNA of the CDR3: TGTGCCAGCAGTGAAATTGCGGGACAGGGGTTGGCCGGCTACACCTTC.

The chain employs TRBV18 and TRBJ1-2; tentative D call: TRBD1 (6 bases). This CDR3 has 14 residues. With 3 bases removed from V and 4 bases from J, the gap between germline ends came to 12 bases. The germline gives CDR1 KGHSH, CDR2 LQKENI. This CDR3 is CASSPSGAPYGYTF. CDR3 bases: TGTGCCAGCTCACCTTCAGGGGCCCCCTATGGCTACACCTTC.

This chain connects TRBV19 to TRBJ1-3; D is unclear. Germline V lookup: CDR1 LNHDA, CDR2 SQIVND (reference sequence). V dropped 3 bases and J dropped 1 base, with 4 bases sitting between them. The CDR3 loop spans 13 amino acids. The CDR3 region is CASSMGSGNTIYF. DNA of the CDR3: TGTGCCAGTAGTATGGGATCTGGAAACACCATATATTTT.

This clone has just one count. The conserved phenylalanine or tryptophan normally closing the CDR3 is absent here, so this likely arose from a read error. The DNA is omitted, as the CDR3 cannot be located on it reliably, and the CDR3 follows TCRdb's listing. The rearrangement uses TRBV5-4 and TRBJ2-7; TRBD2, as called in the table, went unchecked against the DNA. The CDR3 region is 18 residues in length, termini included. Germline CDR1 and CDR2: SGHNT and YYREEE (reference sequence). The CDR3 spells CASSPLRVDRDDSSGRGL.

The chain links TRBV12-3 or TRBV12-4 to TRBJ2-1; perhaps TRBD2 as D (5 bases). The CDR3 loop spans 11 amino acids. V was clipped by 6 bases and J by 6 bases, with 6 bases between them. Here the CDR3 reads CASRRANEQFF. CDR3 DNA sequence: TGTGCCAGCAGGAGGGCCAATGAGCAGTTCTTC.

The table lists this clone with a few counts. V is TRBV7-3 and J is TRBJ2-1, with TRBD2 identical over 9 bases. The CDR3 is made up of 17 amino acids. Germline V gives CDR1 SGHTA, CDR2 FQGTGA. V shed 6 bases and J 6 bases; nucleotides not matched to a gene: 15. The CDR3 DNA reads TGTGCCAGCAGATCCACCCTCGGCGCGGGAGGGCCCAATGAGCAGTTCTTC. It yields the protein CASRSTLGAGGPNEQFF.

The chain couples TRBV6-5 to TRBJ1-2; 7 bases align to TRBD1. This CDR3 contains 13 residues. V was pared by 2 bases and J by 7 bases, with 4 bases of the junction left unmatched. Per the germline V gene, CDR1 is MNHEY and CDR2 is SVGAGI. Here the CDR3 DNA reads TGTGCCAGCAGTTACGAGGCAGGGGGTGGCTACACCTTC. It specifies CASSYEAGGGYTF.

The rearrangement links TRBV6-1 to TRBJ1-1; the match to TRBD1 covers 8 bases. The CDR3 totals 17 residues. Trimming cost V 0 bases and J 5 bases; bases outside gene matches: 11. CDR1 and CDR2 (germline): MNHNS, SASEGT. CDR3: CASSEAGQGLTRTEAFF. The DNA for the CDR3 is TGTGCCAGCAGTGAAGCAGGACAGGGATTAACGAGAACTGAAGCTTTCTTT.

V and J are TRBV30 and TRBJ1-4; a weak D match, TRBD1 (5 bases). Deletions cut 6 bases from V and 0 bases from J, with 11 bases between. The CDR3 extends over 14 amino acids. The germline V gene encodes CDR1 GTSNPN and CDR2 SVGIG (reference sequence). CDR3 sequence reads: CACFWGATNEKLFF. CDR3 sequence (DNA): TGTGCCTGCTTCTGGGGGGCAACTAATGAAAAACTGTTTTTT. The whole variable domain, remainder taken from reference TRBV30 and TRBJ1-4, is SQTIHQWPATLVQPVGSPLSLECTVEGTSNPNLYWYRQAAGRGLQLLFYSVGIGQISSEVPQNLSASRPQDRQFILSSKKLLLSDSGFYLCACFWGATNEKLFFGSGTQLSVL.

This clone was observed once. This sequence joins TRBV7-9 and TRBJ1-1; the D is unclear. V dropped 5 bases and J dropped 8 bases, with 15 bases sitting between them. This CDR3 comprises 13 residues. In germline, CDR1 is SEHNR, CDR2 FQNEAQ (reference sequence). DNA for the CDR3: TGTGCCAGCAGCCCCCTTGGGTTGGGCGAAGCTTTCTTT. Translation gives CASSPLGLGEAFF.

CDR3 DNA: TGTGCCAGCAGCTTGGGGGGTCAGGGGCATCAGCCCCAGCATTTT. It translates to CASSLGGQGHQPQHF. V is TRBV7-9 and J is TRBJ1-5; D might be TRBD1 (6 bases). This CDR3 is 15 amino acids long. In germline, CDR1 is SEHNR, CDR2 FQNEAQ (reference sequence). Trimming left V 3 bases short and J 5 bases short, with 14 bases between.

V and J are TRBV15 and TRBJ2-3; 8 bases agree with TRBD2. The V gene's germline CDR1 is LNHNV and CDR2 YYDKDF (reference sequence). The V gene end was trimmed by 5 bases and the J gene end by 1 base; junction bases not matched to a gene: 5. The CDR3 length is 15 residues. The DNA for the CDR3 is TGTGCCACCAGCCCGGGGCGGGAGGGCACAGATACGCAGTATTTT. Protein: CATSPGREGTDTQYF.

This sequence joins TRBV28 and TRBJ1-2; maybe TRBD1 (5 bases). Germline values: CDR1 MDHEN, CDR2 SYDVKM. This CDR3 is built from 13 residues. V lost 8 bases and J lost 1, with 11 bases in between. Here the CDR3 DNA reads TGTGCCAGCGGTGAGGACATTAACTATGGCTACACCTTC. This gives the protein CASGEDINYGYTF.

The rearrangement joins TRBV4-1 to TRBJ2-1, with D perhaps matching TRBD2 (6 bases). The V gene lost 3 bases and the J gene lost 8 bases, with 23 bases spanning the gap. Germline V gene sequence: CDR1 MGHRA, CDR2 YSYEKL. The CDR3 is 17 amino acids. CDR3 sequence reads: CASSHPGRQRREDEQFF. DNA for the CDR3: TGCGCCAGCAGCCACCCCGGGAGACAAAGGCGTGAGGATGAGCAGTTCTTC.

The genes are TRBV19 and TRBJ2-1, with D uncertain. Trimming stripped 1 base from V and 9 bases from J, with 7 bases between. The CDR3 spans 12 residues. Germline V gene sequence: CDR1 LNHDA, CDR2 SQIVND (reference sequence). CDR3 in amino acids: CASSIVVGEQFF. DNA of the CDR3: TGTGCCAGTAGTATAGTAGTGGGTGAGCAGTTCTTC. Combining the CDR3 with reference TRBV19 and TRBJ2-1 gives the whole variable domain DGGITQSPKYLFRKEGQNVTLSCEQNLNHDAMYWYRQDPGQGLRLIYYSQIVNDFQKGDIAEGYSVSREKKESFPLTVTSAQKNPTAFYLCASSIVVGEQFFGPGTRLTVL.

The rearrangement uses TRBV6-5 and TRBJ2-1; 10 bases align to TRBD2. Germline V gene lookup returns CDR1 MNHEY and CDR2 SVGAGI. Trimming removed 6 bases from V and 3 bases from J; junction bases left unmatched: 2. The CDR3 runs 14 residues. The CDR3 is CASRSSGSYNEQFF. The CDR3 region has the DNA TGTGCCAGCAGATCTAGCGGGAGCTACAATGAGCAGTTCTTC.

This chain uses TRBV12-3 or TRBV12-4 with TRBJ1-2; D gene ambiguous. Trimming took 8 bases from V and 0 from J, leaving 4 bases between them. The CDR3 has 11 residues. The CDR3 sequence: CASGSNYGYTF. In nucleotides, the CDR3 is TGTGCCAGCGGTTCTAACTATGGCTACACCTTC.

The rearrangement links TRBV5-1 to TRBJ2-1, with 7 bases aligning to TRBD1. The CDR3 length is 14 residues. The V gene end was trimmed by 4 bases and the J gene end by 7 bases; junction bases not matched to a gene: 8. Germline CDR1 is SGHRS and CDR2 is YFSETQ. CDR3 bases: TGCGCCAGCAGCCCGACAGGGCTATCTAATGAGCAGTTCTTC. As protein: CASSPTGLSNEQFF.

The V and J genes are TRBV28 and TRBJ2-1; D gene ambiguous. V lost 2 bases to trimming and J lost 9 bases, with 11 bases between them. CDR3 length: 13 amino acids. Per the germline V gene, CDR1 is MDHEN and CDR2 is SYDVKM. The CDR3 region is CASSLGAPFEQFF. The CDR3 region has the DNA TGTGCCAGCAGTTTAGGAGCCCCTTTTGAGCAGTTCTTC.

This chain links TRBV4-2 with TRBJ1-6; no definite D call. The CDR3 has 13 amino acids. The germline V gene has CDR1 LGHNA and CDR2 YNFKEQ. V dropped 0 bases and J dropped 8 bases, with 5 bases sitting between them. The CDR3 reads CASSQEWDSPLHF. CDR3 coding DNA: TGTGCCAGCAGCCAAGAATGGGATTCACCCCTCCACTTT.